One and the same sample provided the 27 T cell receptor beta chains below, sequenced in a study of T cell responses to AZD1222 COVID-19 vaccine. The protocol was immunoSEQ multiplex PCR, while the TCRdb copy is restricted to in-frame clones and leaves out a portion. The table records 130,000 to 150,000 clones, around nine tenths of them present only once. Source: peripheral blood, taken on day 0 of AZD1222 vaccination. These receptor sequences come from an adult in good health.

This sequence joins TRBV6-5 and TRBJ2-2; 7 positions match TRBD2. Germline values: CDR1 MNHEY, CDR2 SVGAGI. This CDR3 spans 14 amino acids. With V trimmed by 7 bases and J by 7 bases, 9 bases remained unmatched. The DNA of the CDR3 is TGTGCCAGCACAGGTGGGAGGGCTGGCGGGGAGCTGTTTTTT. Translating gives CASTGGRAGGELFF.

This rearrangement joins TRBV9 to TRBJ2-5, with 9 nucleotides matching TRBD1. The CDR3 is made up of 15 amino acids. The germline CDR1 and CDR2 sequences are SGDLS and YYNGEE. The trim removed 0 bases at V and 5 bases at J, leaving 5 bases unmatched. CDR3 nucleotide sequence: TGTGCCAGCAGCGTAGATAACAGGGGGCAGGAGACCCAGTACTTC. Protein: CASSVDNRGQETQYF.

The genes are TRBV28 and TRBJ1-1; TRBD1 agrees at 8 bases. Germline CDR1 is MDHEN and CDR2 is SYDVKM. V shed 7 bases, J shed 3 bases, and the junction held 4 bases outside the gene matches. This CDR3 contains 13 residues. This CDR3 reads CASIRQGYTEAFF. The CDR3 DNA reads TGTGCCAGCATTAGACAGGGGTACACTGAAGCTTTCTTT.

This clone occurred once. The chain carries TRBV5-1 and TRBJ2-5, with TRBD2 identical over 11 bases. J was trimmed by 13 bases and V by 0 bases; bases with no gene match: 14. This CDR3 spans 16 amino acids. The germline CDR1 and CDR2 sequences are SGHRS and YFSETQ. The CDR3 DNA is TGCGCCAGCAGCTTGGAAGCGCCTAGCGGGAGGAAACTCCTGTACTTC. Its translation: CASSLEAPSGRKLLYF.

This chain joins TRBV6-2 or TRBV6-3 and TRBJ1-2, with D unresolved. Trimming removed 6 bases from V and 5 bases from J, with 19 bases in between. Germline V gene lookup returns CDR1 MNHEY and CDR2 SVGEGT. This CDR3 contains 15 residues. The CDR3 spells CASSPPGRILYGYTF. In DNA, the CDR3 is TGTGCCAGCAGCCCCCCCGGACGGATCCTTTATGGCTACACCTTC.

V and J are TRBV27 and TRBJ1-6, with D perhaps TRBD1 (5 bases). This CDR3 spans 15 amino acids. Germline CDR1 is MNHEY and CDR2 is SMNVEV (reference sequence). V was shortened by 5 bases and J by 9 bases, with 17 bases between the two germline ends. CDR3 in DNA: TGTGCCAGCAGTCCACCACCGTGGAGGGGTTCACCCCTCCACTTT. It encodes CASSPPPWRGSPLHF.

This chain links TRBV7-2 with TRBJ1-3; no firm D call. Between the trimmed V and J ends, which lost 2 bases and 8 bases, there was a span of 13 bases. Germline V CDR1 and CDR2: SGHTA, FQGNSA. The CDR3 extends over 14 amino acids. For the CDR3, the DNA is TGTGCCAGCAGCTTAAGACGGGCACTAGACACCATATATTTT. Its translation is CASSLRRALDTIYF.

The CDR3 region has the DNA TGTGCCAGCAGTGAGCATGACAGGGCTTCCTACGAGCAGTACTTC. Translation: CASSEHDRASYEQYF. V usage is TRBV6-1 and J usage is TRBJ2-7, with TRBD1 matching 7 bases. With V trimmed by 3 bases and J by 1 base, 6 bases remained unmatched. Germline assignment: CDR1 MNHNS and CDR2 SASEGT. The CDR3 has 15 residues.

This clone showed up just once. The chain is built from TRBV3-1 (or the pseudogene TRBV3-2) and TRBJ1-3, with D possibly matching TRBD1 (6 bases). V was cut by 4 bases and J by 0 bases, with 19 bases left in between. From germline, CDR1 is LGHDT and CDR2 YNNKEL (reference sequence). This CDR3 has 18 amino acids. CDR3: CASSPFLAGGLSGNTIYF. In DNA form, the CDR3 reads TGTGCCAGCAGCCCGTTTCTGGCTGGGGGCCTCTCTGGAAACACCATATATTTT.

The J gene is TRBJ2-7, the V gene TRBV6-5, with D perhaps matching TRBD1 (5 bases). CDR3 length: 13 residues. Trimming cost V 6 bases and J 0 bases, with 9 bases left between them. CDR1 and CDR2 from the germline V gene are MNHEY and SVGAGI. CDR3 nucleotide sequence: TGTGCCAGCAGGATGGACACCTCCTACGAGCAGTACTTC. It encodes CASRMDTSYEQYF.

V usage is TRBV18 and J usage is TRBJ1-1; TRBD1 aligns across 9 bases. Germline V gene data show CDR1 as KGHSH and CDR2 as LQKENI. Trimming took 6 bases from V and 7 from J; bases not matched to a gene: 9. This CDR3 is 14 amino acids long. The CDR3 here is CASSTGQGIGEAFF. The CDR3 coding sequence is TGTGCCAGCTCCACAGGACAGGGGATAGGTGAAGCTTTCTTT. Combining the CDR3 with reference TRBV18 and TRBJ1-1 gives the whole variable domain NAGVMQNPRHLVRRRGQEARLRCSPMKGHSHVYWYRQLPEEGLKFMVYLQKENIIDESGMPKERFSAEFPKEGPSILRIQQVVRGDSAAYFCASSTGQGIGEAFFGQGTRLTVV.

The rearrangement joins TRBV13 to TRBJ1-5; D unclear. Between the trimmed V and J ends, which lost 5 bases and 1 base, there was a span of 9 bases. This CDR3 comprises 14 residues. Per the germline V gene, CDR1 is PRHDT and CDR2 is FYEKMQ (reference sequence). For the CDR3, the DNA is TGTGCCAGCAGCCCGGCGGGGAGCAATCAGCCCCAGCATTTT. Translation: CASSPAGSNQPQHF.

This clone was counted between two and nine times. The genes are TRBV27 and TRBJ1-2; D uncertain. Trimming shortened V by 4 bases and J by 3 bases, and 18 bases separated the two germline ends. CDR1 and CDR2 (germline): MNHEY, SMNVEV (reference sequence). The CDR3 length is 16 residues. This CDR3 reads CASSSRKASVYYGYTF. CDR3 in DNA: TGTGCCAGCAGTTCCCGTAAAGCCTCCGTTTACTATGGCTACACCTTC.

The chain couples TRBV7-3 to TRBJ2-7, with 9 bases fitting TRBD1. The germline CDR1 and CDR2 sequences are SGHTA and FQGTGA. This CDR3 is built from 15 residues. J gave up 1 base and V 1 base, and 2 bases lay outside the gene matches. The CDR3, as DNA: TGTGCCAGCAGCTTAATGGGGACAGGGTCCTACGAGCAGTACTTC. This sequence encodes CASSLMGTGSYEQYF.

The chain joins TRBV11-2 to TRBJ1-5; D gene uncertain. The V end lost 0 bases, the J end lost 1 base, and 10 bases lay between the germline ends. CDR1 and CDR2 (germline): SGHAT, FQNNGV. The CDR3 contains 16 residues. CDR3 sequence (DNA): TGTGCCAGCAGCTTAGAACTAGGGTTGAGCAATCAGCCCCAGCATTTT. This encodes CASSLELGLSNQPQHF.

The chain couples TRBV10-2 to TRBJ2-4; no clear D gene. The V end lost 6 bases, the J end lost 3 bases, and 15 bases lay between the germline ends. Germline CDR1 reads WSHSY; CDR2 reads SAAADI. The CDR3 is made up of 15 amino acids. The chain's CDR3 is CASSDGLLGKNIQYF. DNA of the CDR3: TGCGCCAGCAGCGATGGCTTGCTTGGCAAAAACATTCAGTACTTC.

V usage is TRBV28 and J usage is TRBJ1-1; 8 bases line up with TRBD1. With V trimmed by 5 bases and J by 4 bases, 6 bases remained unmatched. The CDR3 extends over 14 amino acids. Germline V gene data show CDR1 as MDHEN and CDR2 as SYDVKM. As DNA, the CDR3 is TGTGCCAGCAGTCCCCTCGGACAGGGCACTGAAGCTTTCTTT. It yields the protein CASSPLGQGTEAFF.

CDR3 nucleotides: TGCAGCGTTGTACGGGGACGGAATAGGGCCGAGCAGTACTTC. Protein: CSVVRGRNRAEQYF. The chain has TRBV29-1 and TRBJ2-7, with D perhaps being TRBD1 or TRBD2 (5 bases each). This CDR3 has 14 amino acids. Trimming pared 4 bases from V and 6 bases from J, leaving 19 bases between. Per the germline V gene, CDR1 is SQVTM and CDR2 is ANQGSEA.

The rearrangement uses TRBV6-2 or TRBV6-3 and TRBJ2-5, with 8 bases lining up with TRBD2. This CDR3 region has 17 residues. In germline, CDR1 is MNHEY, CDR2 SVGEGT. The V gene end was trimmed by 2 bases and the J gene end by 0 bases; junction bases not matched to a gene: 8. The DNA for the CDR3 is TGTGCCAGCAGTTACGTCCAGCGGGAGTGGTACCAAGAGACCCAGTACTTC. This translates into CASSYVQREWYQETQYF.

The rearrangement uses TRBV5-1 and TRBJ1-3; D is ambiguous. Deletions cut 7 bases from V and 4 bases from J, with 18 bases between. The CDR3 contains 15 residues. Germline CDR1 is SGHRS and CDR2 is YFSETQ. CDR3 DNA sequence: TGCGCCAGCTACCCTCTGGGCCTCGCAGGAAACACCATATATTTT. Translated: CASYPLGLAGNTIYF.

The chain has TRBV28 and TRBJ2-2, with unresolved D. V shed 8 bases and J shed 4 bases, with 5 bases lying between them. The germline CDR1 and CDR2 sequences are MDHEN and SYDVKM. CDR3 length: 11 amino acids. The CDR3 region is CASRFTGELFF. CDR3 nucleotides: TGTGCCAGCCGATTCACCGGGGAGCTGTTTTTT.

This chain links TRBV6-6 with TRBJ2-5; maybe TRBD2 (6 bases). This CDR3 has 16 amino acids. The V gene's germline CDR1 is MNHNY and CDR2 SVGAGI (reference sequence). V was pared by 2 bases and J by 1 base, with 14 bases between. CDR3 sequence reads: CASSYRRGRGQETQYF. The CDR3 region has the DNA TGTGCCAGCAGTTACCGGCGGGGTAGGGGCCAAGAGACCCAGTACTTC.

This sequence joins TRBV24-1 and TRBJ1-2, with 11 positions matching TRBD1. Trimming cost V 4 bases and J 6 bases; bases outside gene matches: 6. Germline values: CDR1 KGHDR, CDR2 SFDVKD. CDR3 length: 15 residues. CDR3 nucleotides: TGTGCCACCAGTGAACGGACAGGGGGCGACGATGGCTACACCTTC. This sequence encodes CATSERTGGDDGYTF.

This clone was observed a single time. DNA of the CDR3: TGTGCCAGCAGTAAATCCGGGACGGAGAATCAGCCCCAGCATTTT. Its protein is CASSKSGTENQPQHF. The rearrangement joins TRBV6-5 to TRBJ1-5; D may be TRBD1 (5 bases). The CDR3 contains 15 residues. Germline V gene lookup returns CDR1 MNHEY and CDR2 SVGAGI. Between the trimmed V and J ends, which lost 5 bases and 4 bases, there was a span of 15 bases.

The chain joins TRBV3-1 (or the pseudogene TRBV3-2) to TRBJ2-7; possibly TRBD2 for D (6 bases). V was clipped by 0 bases and J by 1 base, with 10 bases between them. Germline V gene data show CDR1 as LGHDT and CDR2 as YNNKEL (reference sequence). CDR3 size: 15 residues. CDR3 sequence: CASSQDPGSSYEQYF. Here the CDR3 DNA reads TGTGCCAGCAGCCAAGACCCCGGGAGTTCCTACGAGCAGTACTTC.

CDR3 residues: CASSLTGYGYTF. As DNA, the CDR3 is TGTGCCAGCAGCTTGACAGGTTATGGCTACACCTTC. V and J are TRBV7-2 and TRBJ1-2, with D possibly being TRBD1 (6 bases). Germline V CDR1 and CDR2: SGHTA, FQGNSA. The CDR3 runs to 12 residues. V was clipped by 3 bases and J by 5 bases, with 7 bases between them.

The chain uses TRBV28 and TRBJ1-3; D unresolved. The germline gives CDR1 MDHEN, CDR2 SYDVKM. The length of the CDR3 is 14 residues. Trimming took off 3 bases at V and 6 bases at J, with 12 bases between the two ends. This chain's CDR3 is CASSFQGHVNTIYF. The CDR3 coding sequence is TGTGCCAGCAGTTTCCAAGGCCATGTAAACACCATATATTTT.